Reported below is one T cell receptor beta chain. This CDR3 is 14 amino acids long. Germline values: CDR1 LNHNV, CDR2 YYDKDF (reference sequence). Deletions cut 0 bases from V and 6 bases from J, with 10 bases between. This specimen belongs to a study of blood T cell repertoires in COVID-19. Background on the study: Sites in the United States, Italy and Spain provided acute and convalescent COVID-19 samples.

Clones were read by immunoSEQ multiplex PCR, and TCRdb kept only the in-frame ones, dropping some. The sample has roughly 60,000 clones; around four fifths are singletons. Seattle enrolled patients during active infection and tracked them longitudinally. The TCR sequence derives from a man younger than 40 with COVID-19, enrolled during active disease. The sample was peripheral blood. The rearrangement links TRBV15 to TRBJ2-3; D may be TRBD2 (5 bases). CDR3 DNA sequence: TGTGCCACCAGCAGAGATTCGGTAGCGGATACGCAGTATTTT. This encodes CATSRDSVADTQYF.